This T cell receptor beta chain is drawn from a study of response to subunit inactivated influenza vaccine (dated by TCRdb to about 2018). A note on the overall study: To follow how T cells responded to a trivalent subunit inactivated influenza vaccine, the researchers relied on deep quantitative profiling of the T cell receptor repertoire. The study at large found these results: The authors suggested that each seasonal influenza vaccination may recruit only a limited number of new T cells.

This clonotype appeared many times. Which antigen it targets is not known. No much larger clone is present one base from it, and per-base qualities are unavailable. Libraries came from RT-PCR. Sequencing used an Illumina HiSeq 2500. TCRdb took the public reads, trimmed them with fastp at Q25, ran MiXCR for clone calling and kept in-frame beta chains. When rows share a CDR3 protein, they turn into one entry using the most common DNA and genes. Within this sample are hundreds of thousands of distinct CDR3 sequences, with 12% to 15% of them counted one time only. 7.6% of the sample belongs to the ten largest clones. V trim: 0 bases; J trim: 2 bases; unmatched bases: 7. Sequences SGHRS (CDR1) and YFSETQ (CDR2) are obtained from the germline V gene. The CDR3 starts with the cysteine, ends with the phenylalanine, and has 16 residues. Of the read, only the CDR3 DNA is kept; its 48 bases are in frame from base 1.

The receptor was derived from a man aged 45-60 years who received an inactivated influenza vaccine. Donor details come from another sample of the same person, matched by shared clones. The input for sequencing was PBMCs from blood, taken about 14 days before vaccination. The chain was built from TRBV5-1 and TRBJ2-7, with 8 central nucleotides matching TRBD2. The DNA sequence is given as TGCGCCAGCAGCTTGGGCCCCGGGACTAGTACCTACGAGCAGTACTTC. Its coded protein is CASSLGPGTSTYEQYF. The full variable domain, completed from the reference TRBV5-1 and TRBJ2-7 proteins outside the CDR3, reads KAGVTQTPRYLIKTRGQQVTLSCSPISGHRSVSWYQQTPGQGLQFLFEYFSETQRNKGNFPGRFSGRQFSNSRSEMNVSTLELGDSALYLCASSLGPGTSTYEQYFGPGTRLTVT.